The 2 T cell receptor beta chains in this list originate from one sample, sequenced in a study of beta chain features in type 1 diabetes. The isolated RNA, all of it, was reverse transcribed, so expressed TCRB transcripts were what got sequenced. Produced via immunoSEQ multiplex PCR; TCRdb's table is partial and in-frame only. Of almost 350,000 clones in the sample, less than 20% were seen once. Sequencing used naive CD4+ T cells from blood. The receptors were sampled from a woman under 30 in good health.

Comments on this clone: The sample holds other DNA sequences that translate to the same CDR3. The chain is built from TRBV18 and TRBJ1-5; a weak D match, TRBD1 (6 bases). Trimming took 4 bases from V and 5 from J, leaving 9 bases between them. The CDR3 length is 13 residues. Germline V gene lookup returns CDR1 KGHSH and CDR2 LQKENI. CDR3 bases: TGTGCCAGCTCACGGGGGCGCGATCAGCCCCAGCATTTT. Amino acid sequence: CASSRGRDQPQHF.

This clone came up once. The chain recombines TRBV6-5 with TRBJ1-3; D remains ambiguous. The CDR3 has 15 residues. Trimming removed 5 bases at V and 4 bases at J, with 15 bases between. The germline gives CDR1 MNHEY, CDR2 SVGAGI. The DNA for the CDR3 is TGTGCCAGCAGTCCTCGAAGCCTCCGAGGAAACACCATATATTTT. Its protein is CASSPRSLRGNTIYF.